This T cell receptor (beta chain) was found in a study of post-analysis software for immune sequencing data. Notes on the study in general: Higher frequency in patients than in controls was seen for 5 or 6 TRBV segments, with TRBV5-6, TRBV5-1 and TRBV20-1 among them.

Note on this clonotype: Antigen specificity is unknown.

Unique-molecular-identifier-tagged TCR beta cDNA libraries were used. Each batch of about 0.9 to 10 million T cells produced roughly 450,000 cDNA molecules. One entry per CDR3 protein results from TCRdb running MiXCR on the PCR reads. The sample lists some 890,000 distinct CDR3 sequences, under 70% occurring once. Germline lookup yields CDR1 PRHDT and CDR2 FYEKMQ (reference sequence). The length of the CDR3 is 13 residues. Sequenced input: blood. This TCR derives from a girl between 5 and 17 years old with multiple sclerosis. This chain connects TRBV13 to TRBJ2-5; D ambiguous. Matching the DNA end better, TRBJ2-7 makes the J call doubtful. CDR3 sequence (DNA): TGTGCCAGCAGCTCCGACCTCCAGTACGAGCAGTACTTC. Translating it yields CASSSDLQYEQYF.